This T cell receptor (beta chain) was identified during a study of T cells in tuberculosis (dated by TCRdb to 2016 to 2019). In terms of the full investigation: To characterize T cells specific for the mycobacterial lipid antigen glucose monomycolate (GMM), the study used CD1B tetramers together with high-throughput TCR immunosequencing. With 10 to 11 people per group, a South African clinical cohort compared IGRA-negative adolescents, IGRA-positive adolescents with latent tuberculosis, and adults with active tuberculosis.

This clone was detected once. The clone's antigen remains unknown. No base quality information exists; no much larger clone differs at one position. The same CDR3 can be traced to other DNA sequences in this sample. The immunoSEQ multiplex PCR assay was used to generate TCR libraries, with TCR-beta and/or TCR-alpha/delta assays applied to each sample. The Illumina high-throughput platform was used to sequence the amplified TCR libraries. As for the original processing: Clustering and dimensionality reduction relied on pairwise TCRdist distances among GMM-specific receptors from T cells that were either sorted ex vivo or expanded in vitro. Each clinical repertoire was scored by mean NN-distance, the average TCRdist to the nearest 10% of tetramer-positive reference sequences. GEM TCR motif frequency was calculated as the fraction of unique TCRs that matched known GEM sequences in V/J usage and CDR3 length. Linear discriminant analysis with leave-one-out cross-validation, implemented in scikit-learn, was used to classify active tuberculosis. The source is immuneACCESS, and TCRdb retained only in-frame sequences with V and J called. Part of the clones is not carried over; for the studies checked, unresolved V genes explain less than half of this, and the remainder is unexplained. V and J calls plus clone size are reproduced from that table; the DNA served to infer D and trimming. The sample profile shows tens of thousands of clones; approximately 95% of them were found once. About 3.7% of the sample is taken by the ten largest.

At study entry, a tuberculin skin test and the QuantiFERON-TB GOLD In-Tube IGRA were used to screen adolescents for latent tuberculosis infection. Immunosequencing of unsorted cryopreserved PBMC covered, on average, around 91,000 T cells per clinical donor. Eleven high schools in the Worcester region of the Western Cape, South Africa, served as enrollment sites for adolescents aged 12 to 18 years. Ten or so M. tuberculosis-infected adolescents and about 10 uninfected adolescents, matched for age and sex, were selected. PBMC from adolescents were isolated by density centrifugation from freshly drawn heparinized blood and then cryopreserved. The paper as a whole reports these results and caveats: With the diverse GMM-specific repertoire as input, a classifier achieved 80% to 90% accuracy (AUROC around 0.93), whereas GEM motif frequencies as input gave under 75% accuracy. Shorter CDR3-alpha lengths in active tuberculosis patients partly drove the smaller NN-distances, and the TCR-beta difference was not statistically significant. Clinical samples were selected based on which cryopreserved specimens were available, and the active tuberculosis cases were adults whereas the controls were adolescents. Compared with IGRA-negative controls, TCR-alpha repertoires from active tuberculosis had smaller mean NN-distances to GMM-specific TCRs, which suggests clonal expansion of these TCRs.

Source material: PBMCs. The receptor was isolated from a donor aged 10-29 years with latent tuberculosis or without tuberculosis infection.

CDR3 loop: CASSLQSYNEQFF. DNA sequence: TGTGCCAGCAGTTTACAGTCCTACAATGAGCAGTTCTTC. The chain uses TRBV27 and TRBJ2-1; no D gene is confidently identified. The cysteine opens and the phenylalanine closes a CDR3 of 13 amino acids. Only the CDR3 portion is preserved as DNA: 39 bases, with reading frame beginning at the first base. The junction shows trimming of 2 bases on V and 1 base on J, plus 3 bases between the germline ends. Looking up the germline V gene (reference sequence) yields CDR1 MNHEY and CDR2 SMNVEV.